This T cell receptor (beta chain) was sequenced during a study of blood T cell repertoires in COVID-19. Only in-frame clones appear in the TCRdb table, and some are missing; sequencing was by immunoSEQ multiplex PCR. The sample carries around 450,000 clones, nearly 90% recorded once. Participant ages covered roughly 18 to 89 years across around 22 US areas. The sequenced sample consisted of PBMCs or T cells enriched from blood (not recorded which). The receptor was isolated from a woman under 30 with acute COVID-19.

The CDR3 sequence: CASTTGTGSREAFF. The CDR3 DNA reads TGTGCCAGCACCACCGGGACAGGGTCTAGAGAAGCTTTCTTT. This rearrangement joins TRBV2 to TRBJ1-1; TRBD1 matches 9 bases. This CDR3 has 14 residues. CDR1 is SNHLY and CDR2 is FYNNEI in the germline V gene. V shed 7 bases and J 8 bases; nucleotides not matched to a gene: 11.